The 22 T cell receptor beta chains given below trace back to one sample, sequenced in a study of cytomegalovirus exposure and HLA in healthy donors. Researchers ran the PCR with 60 Vbeta and 13 Jbeta primers. Data came from immunoSEQ multiplex PCR; TCRdb stores just in-frame clones and leaves some out. Of about 260,000 clones in the sample, 70% to 90% were seen once. The sample comprised PBMCs. These TCRs come from a woman between 35 and 50 years old in good health and CMV-seropositive.

The chain has TRBV18 and TRBJ2-7; weak D call: TRBD1 (6 bases). Trimming shortened V by 4 bases and J by 3 bases, and 10 bases separated the two germline ends. CDR1 is KGHSH and CDR2 is LQKENI in the germline V gene. This CDR3 spans 13 amino acids. The CDR3 DNA follows: TGTGCCAGCTCACAAGGACAGCTCTACGAGCAGTACTTC. Protein: CASSQGQLYEQYF.

In DNA, the CDR3 is TGTGCCAGCAGTTCCCAGGGGTATGAGCAGTTCTTC. It is translated as CASSSQGYEQFF. This chain joins TRBV28 and TRBJ2-1; D may be TRBD1 (6 bases). Trimming shortened V by 4 bases and J by 8 bases, and 9 bases separated the two germline ends. The CDR3 is 12 amino acids. The germline V gene encodes CDR1 MDHEN and CDR2 SYDVKM.

The CDR3 protein is CASSEEVLNTEAFF. DNA for the CDR3: TGTGCCAGCAGCGAAGAGGTTTTGAACACTGAAGCTTTCTTT. V is TRBV7-2 and J is TRBJ1-1; no reliable D call. The length of the CDR3 is 14 residues. The V and J ends lost 5 bases and 0 bases respectively, with 10 bases between them. Per germline, CDR1 SGHTA and CDR2 FQGNSA.

This clone has just one count. The J gene is TRBJ2-5, the V gene TRBV18; possibly TRBD2 for D (6 bases). Germline assignment: CDR1 KGHSH and CDR2 LQKENI. This CDR3 has 11 amino acids. Trimming took 3 bases from V and 11 from J, leaving 10 bases between them. CDR3 residues: CASSPGGEQYF. The DNA of the CDR3 is TGTGCCAGCTCACCGGGGGGTGAGCAGTACTTC.

V usage is TRBV18 and J usage is TRBJ1-1; 7 bases match TRBD1. Trimming cost V 4 bases and J 3 bases; bases outside gene matches: 5. Germline CDR1 is KGHSH and CDR2 is LQKENI. This CDR3 region has 14 residues. CDR3 residues: CASSQMQGDTEAFF. For the CDR3, the DNA is TGTGCCAGCTCACAGATGCAGGGGGACACTGAAGCTTTCTTT.

The chain is built from TRBV13 and TRBJ1-1; D remains ambiguous. The CDR3 spans 13 residues. Germline V gene lookup returns CDR1 PRHDT and CDR2 FYEKMQ (reference sequence). V was cut by 1 base and J by 6 bases, with 9 bases left in between. The DNA of the CDR3 is TGTGCCAGCAGCTTAGCTTCCTTAGCTGAAGCTTTCTTT. Protein: CASSLASLAEAFF.

This chain joins TRBV5-5 and TRBJ1-2, with D tentatively TRBD1 (5 bases). CDR1 is SGHKS and CDR2 is YYEKEE in the germline V gene (reference sequence). The CDR3 extends over 15 amino acids. V gave up 2 bases and J gave up 11 bases, with 22 bases separating them. CDR3 residues: CASSLRWEGAIRYTF. The CDR3 nucleotides read TGTGCCAGCAGCTTACGATGGGAAGGGGCTATACGATACACCTTC. Variable domain in full (rest from reference TRBV5-5 and TRBJ1-2): DAGVTQSPTHLIKTRGQQVTLRCSPISGHKSVSWYQQVLGQGPQFIFQYYEKEERGRGNFPDRFSARQFPNYSSELNVNALLLGDSALYLCASSLRWEGAIRYTFGSGTRLTVV.

The chain uses TRBV19 and TRBJ2-2; 8 nucleotides match TRBD2. V trimming: 2 bases; J trimming: 7 bases; junction bases outside the gene matches: 9. Germline-derived CDR1 and CDR2 are LNHDA and SQIVND (reference sequence). This CDR3 is 16 amino acids long. CDR3 region: CASSISPGGGSGELFF. CDR3 coding DNA: TGTGCCAGTAGTATATCCCCCGGCGGGGGGAGCGGGGAGCTGTTTTTT.

This chain links TRBV6-1 with TRBJ2-1; TRBD2 is a possible D gene (6 bases). In germline, CDR1 is MNHNS, CDR2 SASEGT. The CDR3 has 19 residues. V was cut by 4 bases and J by 5 bases, with 27 bases left in between. CDR3: CASSGLGSGAPWGNNEQFF. The CDR3 region has the DNA TGTGCCAGCAGTGGTCTCGGTAGCGGAGCCCCCTGGGGTAACAATGAGCAGTTCTTC.

This chain uses TRBV10-3 with TRBJ2-7; 12 bases agree with TRBD2. Germline V gene lookup returns CDR1 ENHRY and CDR2 SYGVKD. Germline trimming cut 0 bases from V and 2 bases from J; bases unmatched to any gene: 8. The CDR3 length is 18 residues. CDR3 residues: CAISESYVASGRAYEQYF. For the CDR3, the DNA is TGTGCCATCAGTGAGTCTTATGTGGCTAGCGGGAGGGCCTACGAGCAGTACTTC.

This clone was detected only a few times. The rearrangement joins TRBV11-2 to TRBJ1-2; D unresolved. The V and J ends lost 2 bases and 8 bases respectively, with 18 bases between them. Per the germline V gene, CDR1 is SGHAT and CDR2 is FQNNGV. The CDR3 length is 15 residues. The CDR3 DNA reads as TGTGCCAGCAGCTTATTCGTTCCTCCAGCGGAAGGCTACACCTTC. This gives the protein CASSLFVPPAEGYTF.

This clone was detected only once. At one boundary the junction diverges from the germline segment, which might be a read error. The V and J genes are TRBV11-3 and TRBJ2-5; D gene unclear. CDR1 and CDR2 from the germline V gene are SGHNT and YENEEA. This CDR3 is built from 13 residues. CDR3 sequence: CASSLEAKETQYF. The CDR3 DNA reads TGTGCCAGCAGCTTAGAGGCAAAAGAAACCCAGTACTTC.

This chain connects TRBV7-2 to TRBJ2-7; TRBD2 matches at 8 bases. The germline CDR1 and CDR2 sequences are SGHTA and FQGNSA. There are 13 residues in the CDR3. With 4 bases clipped from V and 7 bases from J, the junction kept 6 bases outside the gene matches. The chain's CDR3 is CASSSGTSREQYF. For the CDR3, the DNA is TGTGCCAGCAGCTCCGGGACTAGTCGGGAGCAGTACTTC.

The chain employs TRBV30 and TRBJ2-1, with 8 positions matching TRBD2. The germline CDR1 and CDR2 sequences are GTSNPN and SVGIG (reference sequence). Trimming took 2 bases from V and 1 from J; bases not matched to a gene: 4. This CDR3 has 15 residues. CDR3 amino acids: CAWSSSGVSYNEQFF. CDR3 sequence (DNA): TGTGCCTGGAGTAGTAGCGGGGTATCCTACAATGAGCAGTTCTTC.

The genes are TRBV9 and TRBJ2-5; possibly TRBD2 for D (5 bases). The germline gives CDR1 SGDLS, CDR2 YYNGEE. V was clipped by 5 bases and J by 5 bases, with 19 bases between them. The CDR3 runs 15 residues. CDR3 DNA sequence: TGTGCCAGCAGTGTCGACGCAAGGTCGGGGGAGACCCAGTACTTC. This gives the protein CASSVDARSGETQYF. Drawing the rest from reference TRBV9 and TRBJ2-5, the complete variable domain is DSGVTQTPKHLITATGQRVTLRCSPRSGDLSVYWYQQSLDQGLQFLIQYYNGEERAKGNILERFSAQQFPDLHSELNLSSLELGDSALYFCASSVDARSGETQYFGPGTRLLVL.

The chain recombines TRBV7-2 with TRBJ2-1; tentative D call: TRBD2 (6 bases). This CDR3 contains 15 residues. Germline V gene lookup returns CDR1 SGHTA and CDR2 FQGNSA. V lost 5 bases and J lost 7, with 18 bases in between. CDR3 loop: CASSARTTTSNEQFF. CDR3 sequence (DNA): TGTGCCAGCAGCGCCCGGACTACCACCTCTAATGAGCAGTTCTTC.

V gene TRBV9 combines with J gene TRBJ2-1, with 9 positions matching TRBD2. The CDR3 is made up of 15 amino acids. The germline V gene has CDR1 SGDLS and CDR2 YYNGEE. J lost 6 bases, V lost 7 bases, and 11 bases had no gene match. This CDR3 reads CASGQVSGSSNEQFF. Written as DNA, the CDR3 is TGTGCCAGCGGACAAGTTAGCGGGAGTAGCAATGAGCAGTTCTTC.

The chain is built from TRBV4-3 and TRBJ2-1, with 9 bases fitting TRBD2. The V segment lost 1 base and the J segment 5 bases; nucleotides outside the gene matches: 3. The CDR3 totals 15 residues. CDR1 is LGHNA and CDR2 is YSLEER in the germline V gene. This chain's CDR3 is CASSQVSGSNNEQFF. DNA for the CDR3: TGCGCCAGCAGCCAAGTTAGCGGGAGTAACAATGAGCAGTTCTTC.

Points on this clone: Other DNA sequences in the same sample also yield this CDR3. The chain joins TRBV6-4 to TRBJ1-1, with D possibly being TRBD1 (6 bases). Germline V lookup: CDR1 MRHNA, CDR2 SNTAGT. The CDR3 contains 13 residues. Trimming took off 4 bases at V and 5 bases at J, with 11 bases between the two ends. The CDR3 protein is CASSVQGGTEAFF. In DNA, the CDR3 is TGTGCCAGCAGTGTACAGGGTGGGACTGAAGCTTTCTTT.

The chain links TRBV9 to TRBJ1-4; D gene uncertain. The CDR3 totals 14 residues. Germline assignment: CDR1 SGDLS and CDR2 YYNGEE. Trimming cost V 1 base and J 3 bases, with 7 bases left between them. CDR3 in DNA: TGTGCCAGCAGCGTAAGCACAGCTAATGAAAAACTGTTTTTT. Translation: CASSVSTANEKLFF.

The chain links TRBV11-2 to TRBJ1-5; TRBD1 might be the D (6 bases). The CDR3 runs 15 residues. The V gene lost 5 bases and the J gene lost 2 bases, with 13 bases spanning the gap. Germline V gene sequence: CDR1 SGHAT, CDR2 FQNNGV. The CDR3 DNA is TGTGCCAGCAGCCCAGGGGTTGGGGGCAATCAGCCCCAGCATTTT. Translating it yields CASSPGVGGNQPQHF.

This rearrangement joins TRBV7-2 to TRBJ2-1; 9 bases line up with TRBD2. This CDR3 comprises 15 residues. The germline V gene has CDR1 SGHTA and CDR2 FQGNSA. V lost 5 bases, J lost 4 bases, and 6 bases stayed unmatched. The CDR3 here is CASSGSGRWYNEQFF. Written as DNA, the CDR3 is TGTGCCAGCAGCGGTAGCGGGAGATGGTACAATGAGCAGTTCTTC.